This T cell receptor beta chain was documented in a study of neurological immune-mediated disorders. General study points: Expanded clones shared no CDR3 amino acid sequences across subjects, suggesting private repertoires in all groups.

This clonotype was detected many times. The target antigen is unknown. The CDR3 contains 15 residues. Trimming removed 0 bases from V and 2 bases from J, with 12 bases in between. The V gene's germline CDR1 is SGHRS and CDR2 YFSETQ. In TCRdb, the 5' RACE reads were re-called with MiXCR into one record per CDR3 protein. The sample shows approximately 39,000 distinct CDR3 sequences, around 7% of them seen only once. The genes are TRBV5-1 and TRBJ2-7; D uncertain. Sequencing was done on a sample of CD4+ T cells from blood. The clonotype was recovered from a man between 45 and 60 years old in good health. This chain's CDR3 is CASSLVSQQAYEQYF. In DNA form, the CDR3 reads TGCGCCAGCAGCTTGGTTTCACAGCAAGCCTACGAGCAGTACTTC.